This T cell receptor (beta chain) was obtained from a study of chemoradiotherapy in HPV16-positive cancers. Germline lookup yields CDR1 LNHDA and CDR2 SQIVND (reference sequence). Trimming took 6 bases from V and 0 from J, leaving 12 bases between them. This CDR3 comprises 15 residues. Using immunoSEQ multiplex PCR, the repertoire was profiled, and TCRdb retains in-frame clones only, with some absent. The sample records over 8,000 clones, 91% being singletons. The sequencing here drew on blood, taken from a patient who underwent chemoradiotherapy. The TCR sequence derives from a human donor with HPV-associated anogenital cancer. This chain uses TRBV19 with TRBJ1-5; possibly TRBD1 for D (5 bases). The CDR3 nucleotides are TGTGCCAGTAGCCTTGATGGGGGTAGCAATCAGCCCCAGCATTTT. It is translated as CASSLDGGSNQPQHF. The entire variable domain, with the rest obtained from reference TRBV19 and TRBJ1-5, is as follows: DGGITQSPKYLFRKEGQNVTLSCEQNLNHDAMYWYRQDPGQGLRLIYYSQIVNDFQKGDIAEGYSVSREKKESFPLTVTSAQKNPTAFYLCASSLDGGSNQPQHFGDGTRLSIL.